Following are 13 T cell receptor beta chains from one sample sequenced in a study of Ad26.COV2.S vaccination and SARS-CoV-2 variants. Indicated treatment: roughly 20 received Ad26.COV2.S at low or high dose, single or two shots; roughly five received placebo; per-sample allocation not given. Samples were taken on day 63 after the first vaccine or placebo injection. Measured with immunoSEQ multiplex PCR; TCRdb has only the in-frame clones, and not every one. Of over 400,000 clones in the sample, around 92% were seen once. The material was peripheral blood, obtained in a trial of Ad26.COV2.S vaccine versus placebo. The receptors here all came from a person between 18 and 59 years old who received the Ad26.COV2.S COVID-19 vaccine or a placebo.

This chain joins TRBV9 and TRBJ2-1; 7 bases fit TRBD2. Germline CDR1 SGDLS, CDR2 YYNGEE. Trimming took 3 bases from V and 7 from J; bases not matched to a gene: 10. The CDR3 is made up of 15 amino acids. CDR3 nucleotide sequence: TGTGCCAGCAGCGCCGGGGGTCTAGCGGAAAATGAGCAGTTCTTC. It is translated as CASSAGGLAENEQFF. The whole variable domain, filled in from reference TRBV9 and TRBJ2-1, reads DSGVTQTPKHLITATGQRVTLRCSPRSGDLSVYWYQQSLDQGLQFLIQYYNGEERAKGNILERFSAQQFPDLHSELNLSSLELGDSALYFCASSAGGLAENEQFFGPGTRLTVL.

This chain uses TRBV12-2 with TRBJ2-1; TRBD2, as called in the table, went unchecked against the DNA. TRBV12-2 counts as a pseudogene. The CDR3 covers 17 residues. CDR3 sequence reads: CASRLAQKRKGNNEQFF. CDR3 bases: TGTGCAAGTCGCTTAGCGCAAAAGCGGAAGGGAAACAATGAGCAGTTCTTC.

The CDR3 sequence is CASSVASGGFYEQYF. The DNA for the CDR3 is TGTGCCAGCAGCGTAGCATCAGGGGGTTTCTATGAGCAGTACTTC. This chain uses TRBV9 with TRBJ2-7; TRBD1 matches 7 bases. V shed 0 bases and J 7 bases; nucleotides not matched to a gene: 10. In germline, CDR1 is SGDLS, CDR2 YYNGEE. There are 15 residues in the CDR3. Looking up the rest from reference TRBV9 and TRBJ2-7 gives the full variable domain: DSGVTQTPKHLITATGQRVTLRCSPRSGDLSVYWYQQSLDQGLQFLIQYYNGEERAKGNILERFSAQQFPDLHSELNLSSLELGDSALYFCASSVASGGFYEQYFGPGTRLTVT.

The gene calls are TRBV27 and TRBJ1-5; no definite D call. CDR1 is MNHEY and CDR2 is SMNVEV in the germline V gene (reference sequence). V was trimmed by 0 bases and J by 1 base, leaving 7 bases between them. The CDR3 spans 15 residues. This CDR3 reads CASSLSFFSNQPQHF. The CDR3 DNA reads TGTGCCAGCAGTTTATCGTTCTTCAGCAATCAGCCCCAGCATTTT.

This clone was counted a single time. The chain combines TRBV27 with TRBJ2-5, with D unclear. This CDR3 is built from 14 residues. V lost 7 bases and J 5 bases, leaving 17 bases between the germline ends. Looked up from germline, CDR1 is MNHEY and CDR2 is SMNVEV (reference sequence). The CDR3 sequence is CASTRLSHLETQYF. CDR3 bases: TGTGCCAGCACCCGGCTCAGCCATTTGGAGACCCAGTACTTC.

The chain carries TRBV7-9 and TRBJ2-1; tentative D call: TRBD2 (5 bases). The CDR3 consists of 14 residues. CDR1 SEHNR and CDR2 FQNEAQ come from the germline V gene (reference sequence). V was pared by 5 bases and J by 6 bases, with 14 bases between. As DNA, the CDR3 is TGTGCCAGCAGCCCCGATGTCGGGGTCAATGAGCAGTTCTTC. It codes for CASSPDVGVNEQFF.

This clone appeared a single time. This chain connects TRBV30 to TRBJ1-1, with D perhaps TRBD1 (6 bases). Trimming took 1 base from V and 8 from J, leaving 8 bases between them. CDR3 length: 11 amino acids. Germline CDR1 is GTSNPN and CDR2 is SVGIG (reference sequence). This CDR3 reads CAWSERGEAFF. In nucleotides, the CDR3 is TGTGCCTGGAGTGAAAGGGGGGAAGCTTTCTTT. Full variable domain (outside the CDR3, taken from reference TRBV30 and TRBJ1-1): SQTIHQWPATLVQPVGSPLSLECTVEGTSNPNLYWYRQAAGRGLQLLFYSVGIGQISSEVPQNLSASRPQDRQFILSSKKLLLSDSGFYLCAWSERGEAFFGQGTRLTVV.

V usage is TRBV27 and J usage is TRBJ2-7, with 9 bases aligning to TRBD1. V dropped 3 bases and J dropped 3; count of bases not matched to a gene: 3. The CDR3 sequence is 14 residues long. Germline V gene data show CDR1 as MNHEY and CDR2 as SMNVEV (reference sequence). The CDR3 nucleotides are TGTGCCAGCAGTTTCCAGGGACAGGGCTACGAGCAGTACTTC. Its protein is CASSFQGQGYEQYF.

The chain is built from TRBV18 and TRBJ1-1; D perhaps matches TRBD1 (6 bases). The CDR3 spans 13 residues. Trimming took off 4 bases at V and 1 base at J, with 7 bases between the two ends. The germline V gene has CDR1 KGHSH and CDR2 LQKENI. CDR3 amino acids: CASSLGQNTEAFF. CDR3 coding DNA: TGTGCCAGCTCACTGGGACAGAACACTGAAGCTTTCTTT.

J is TRBJ1-2 and V is TRBV11-2; D is uncertain. Germline lookup yields CDR1 SGHAT and CDR2 FQNNGV. Between the trimmed V and J ends, which lost 2 bases and 7 bases, there was a span of 11 bases. The CDR3 is 13 amino acids. The CDR3 protein is CASSLQVQSGYTF. The DNA for the CDR3 is TGTGCCAGCAGCTTACAAGTCCAATCTGGCTACACCTTC.

The J gene is TRBJ1-5, the V gene TRBV30; D unclear. CDR1 is GTSNPN, CDR2 SVGIG, per germline (reference sequence). V was cut by 0 bases and J by 1 base, with 13 bases left in between. This CDR3 has 16 amino acids. The chain's CDR3 is CAWSVPISQSNQPQHF. CDR3 coding DNA: TGTGCCTGGAGTGTACCCATCAGCCAAAGCAATCAGCCCCAGCATTTT.

The chain joins TRBV5-1 to TRBJ2-1; tentatively, D is TRBD1 or TRBD2 (5 bases each). The V and J ends lost 1 base and 2 bases respectively, with 10 bases between them. The CDR3 spans 15 residues. Germline V CDR1 and CDR2: SGHRS, YFSETQ. The CDR3 DNA follows: TGCGCCAGCAGCTTGATCCGGGACGCCTACAATGAGCAGTTCTTC. Amino acid sequence: CASSLIRDAYNEQFF.

The chain uses TRBV2 and TRBJ2-7; 10 nucleotides align to TRBD2. V was clipped by 4 bases and J by 7 bases; unmatched bases: 13. This CDR3 is built from 16 residues. Germline V CDR1 and CDR2: SNHLY, FYNNEI. This CDR3 reads CASSVSLAGDTMEQYF. The CDR3 DNA sequence: TGTGCCAGCAGTGTCAGTCTAGCGGGGGACACCATGGAGCAGTACTTC.